This record concerns one TCR beta chain sequence. Enrollment shut out patients with autoimmune disease history or systemic immunosuppression. Germline CDR1 SQVTM, CDR2 ANQGSEA. The length of the CDR3 is 16 residues. J was trimmed by 2 bases and V by 5 bases; bases with no gene match: 13. This entry comes from a study of OX40 agonist ivuxolimab in advanced cancers. Across the study: A mean age of about 59 years, range about 20 to 85, was recorded, and approximately 85% were male. Eligibility admitted prior anti-PD-1, anti-PD-L1 or anti-CTLA-4 therapy; 35% to 40% had some.

Method: immunoSEQ multiplex PCR; TCRdb's copy keeps in-frame clones and lacks some. The data contain over 50,000 clones, 70% to 90% of them singletons. Sequences were derived from CD4+ or CD8+ T cells sorted from blood, sampled in a trial of the OX40 agonist ivuxolimab. This TCR was recovered from an adult with an advanced solid tumor such as melanoma, head and neck, liver or kidney cancer. This chain links TRBV29-1 with TRBJ2-3; TRBD2 aligns across 7 bases. The CDR3 region is CSVKTRYSGITDTQYF. Here the CDR3 DNA reads TGCAGCGTTAAGACGCGGTACAGCGGGATCACAGATACGCAGTATTTT.